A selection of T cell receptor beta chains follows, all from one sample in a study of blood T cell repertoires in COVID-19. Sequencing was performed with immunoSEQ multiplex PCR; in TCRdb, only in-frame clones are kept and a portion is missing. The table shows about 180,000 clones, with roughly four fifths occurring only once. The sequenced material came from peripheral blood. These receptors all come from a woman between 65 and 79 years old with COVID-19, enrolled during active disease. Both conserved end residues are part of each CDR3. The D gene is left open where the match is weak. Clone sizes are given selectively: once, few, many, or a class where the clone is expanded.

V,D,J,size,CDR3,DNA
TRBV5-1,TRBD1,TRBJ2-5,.,CASSLAGQGSETQYF,TGCGCCAGCAGCTTGGCGGGACAGGGATCGGAGACCCAGTACTTC
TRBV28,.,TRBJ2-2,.,CASSLPGTGELFF,TGTGCCAGCAGTTTACCGGGGACCGGGGAGCTGTTTTTT
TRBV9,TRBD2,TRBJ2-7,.,CASSRGVPNEQYF,TGTGCCAGCAGCCGGGGGGTACCCAACGAGCAGTACTTC
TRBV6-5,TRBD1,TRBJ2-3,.,CASSSGGLGTDTQYF,TGTGCCAGCAGCTCAGGGGGCTTGGGCACAGATACGCAGTATTTT
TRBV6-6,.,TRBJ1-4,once,CASSLGGSEKLFF,TGTGCCAGCAGTTTAGGGGGAAGTGAAAAACTGTTTTTT
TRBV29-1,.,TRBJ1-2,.,CSVGKGAVSYGYTF,TGCAGCGTTGGAAAAGGGGCAGTCTCCTATGGCTACACCTTC
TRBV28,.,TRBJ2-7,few,CASSFSAGQPYEQYF,TGTGCCAGCAGTTTCTCTGCGGGACAGCCTTACGAGCAGTACTTC
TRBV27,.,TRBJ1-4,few,CASSILGGSQKLFF,TGTGCCAGTAGCATCCTAGGGGGATCCCAAAAACTGTTTTTT
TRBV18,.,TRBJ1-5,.,CASSPDDSAQPQHF,TGTGCCAGCTCACCAGACGACAGCGCTCAGCCCCAGCATTTT
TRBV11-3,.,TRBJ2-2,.,CASSPQGDTGELFF,TGTGCCAGCAGTCCCCAAGGGGACACCGGGGAGCTGTTTTTT
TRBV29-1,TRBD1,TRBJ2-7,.,CSASRGLVKYF,TGCAGCGCCTCCAGGGGGCTTGTGAAGTACTTC
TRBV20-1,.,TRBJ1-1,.,CSASSAEAFF,TGCAGTGCTAGTAGCGCTGAAGCTTTCTTT
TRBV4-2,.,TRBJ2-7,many,CASSQYSPPYEQYF,TGTGCCAGCAGCCAATACAGCCCTCCCTACGAGCAGTACTTC
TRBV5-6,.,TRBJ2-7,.,CLDGDVGEQYF,TGCCTAGACGGCGACGTGGGCGAGCAGTACTTC
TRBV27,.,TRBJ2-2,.,CASRRFLDTGELFF,TGTGCCAGCAGGCGATTTCTAGACACCGGGGAGCTGTTTTTT
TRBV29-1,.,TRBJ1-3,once,CSYKLGSSGNTIYF,TGCAGCTACAAACTCGGGAGCTCTGGAAACACCATATATTTT
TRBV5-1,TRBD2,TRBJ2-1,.,CASSLAGGILGNEQFF,TGCGCCAGCAGCTTGGCCGGGGGGATCTTAGGCAATGAGCAGTTCTTC
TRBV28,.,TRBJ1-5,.,CASSNQGPQHF,TGTGCCAGCAGTAATCAGGGGCCCCAGCATTTT
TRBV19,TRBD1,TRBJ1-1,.,CASSLYGQGMNTEAFF,TGTGCCAGTAGTTTATATGGACAGGGCATGAACACTGAAGCTTTCTTT
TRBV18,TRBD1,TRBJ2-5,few,CASSPPRRQGEETQYF,TGTGCCAGCTCACCACCGCGACGGCAGGGGGAAGAGACCCAGTACTTC
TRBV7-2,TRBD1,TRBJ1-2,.,CASSLENRGLGYTF,TGTGCCAGCAGCTTAGAGAACAGGGGTCTGGGCTACACCTTC
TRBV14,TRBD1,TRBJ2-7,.,CASSPGTGKLYEQYF,TGTGCCAGCAGCCCCGGGACAGGCAAACTCTACGAGCAGTACTTC
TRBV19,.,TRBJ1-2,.,CASSIAGRSNYGYTF,TGTGCCAGTAGTATTGCCGGCAGGTCAAACTATGGCTACACCTTC
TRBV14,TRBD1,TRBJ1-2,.,CASSSRQGSGYTF,TGTGCCAGCAGCTCTCGACAGGGCTCTGGCTACACCTTC
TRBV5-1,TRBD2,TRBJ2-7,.,CASSFGTSGTSYEQYF,TGCGCCAGCAGCTTCGGGACTAGCGGGACCTCCTACGAGCAGTACTTC
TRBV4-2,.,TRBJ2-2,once,CASSQDETSPTTTGELFF,TGTGCCAGCAGCCAAGATGAGACTAGTCCCACGACCACCGGGGAGCTGTTTTTT
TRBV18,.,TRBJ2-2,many,CASSPSGLNTGELFF,TGTGCCAGCTCACCCTCGGGACTTAACACCGGGGAGCTGTTTTTT
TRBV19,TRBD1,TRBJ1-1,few,CGTGGFVTEAFF,TGTGGGACAGGGGGCTTTGTGACTGAAGCTTTCTTT
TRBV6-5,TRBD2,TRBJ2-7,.,CASSRDYPPYEQYF,TGTGCCAGCAGCCGGGACTATCCTCCCTACGAGCAGTACTTC
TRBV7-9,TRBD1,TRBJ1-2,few,CASSLDRGARGYTF,TGTGCCAGCAGCTTGGACAGGGGAGCAAGGGGCTACACCTTC
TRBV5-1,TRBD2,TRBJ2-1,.,CASSPGTSGYNEQFF,TGCGCCAGCAGCCCCGGGACTAGCGGATACAATGAGCAGTTCTTC
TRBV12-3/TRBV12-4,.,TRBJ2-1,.,CASSLYGDEQFF,TGTGCCAGCAGTCTATACGGGGATGAGCAGTTCTTC
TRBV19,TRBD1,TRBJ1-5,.,CASSTRTGGMSNQPQHF,TGTGCCAGTAGTACCCGGACAGGGGGGATGAGCAATCAGCCCCAGCATTTT
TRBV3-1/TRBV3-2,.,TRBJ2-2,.,CASSPPRGHFTGELFF,TGTGCCAGCAGCCCTCCGAGGGGACATTTCACCGGGGAGCTGTTTTTT
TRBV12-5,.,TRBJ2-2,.,CASGFSGGTGELFF,TGTGCTAGTGGTTTCTCCGGGGGCACCGGGGAGCTGTTTTTT
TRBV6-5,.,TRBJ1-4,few,CASRVMSGGEKLFF,TGTGCCAGCAGAGTAATGTCCGGAGGCGAAAAACTGTTTTTT
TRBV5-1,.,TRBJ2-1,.,CASSAGNSYNEQFF,TGCGCCAGCAGCGCGGGAAACTCCTACAATGAGCAGTTCTTC
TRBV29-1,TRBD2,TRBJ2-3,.,CSVRGLGGGTDTQYF,TGCAGCGTTCGCGGCCTCGGGGGGGGCACAGATACGCAGTATTTT
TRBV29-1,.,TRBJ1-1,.,CSVIPRTEAFF,TGCAGCGTTATTCCACGGACTGAAGCTTTCTTT
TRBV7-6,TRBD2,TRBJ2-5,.,CASIASASGYQETQYF,TGTGCCAGCATCGCTTCTGCTAGCGGCTACCAAGAGACCCAGTACTTC
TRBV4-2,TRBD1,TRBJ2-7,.,CASSQGDSKYEQYF,TGTGCCAGCAGCCAAGGGGACAGCAAATACGAGCAGTACTTC
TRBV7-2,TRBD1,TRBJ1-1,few,CASSSWTGWTEAFF,TGTGCCAGCAGCTCCTGGACAGGGTGGACTGAAGCTTTCTTT
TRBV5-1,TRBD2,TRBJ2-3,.,CASSPRTSPSDTQYF,TGCGCCAGCAGCCCCCGGACTAGCCCCTCAGATACGCAGTATTTT
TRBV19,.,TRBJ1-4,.,CASSIGPKEKLFF,TGTGCCAGTAGTATTGGGCCTAAAGAAAAACTGTTTTTT
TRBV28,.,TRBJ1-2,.,CASSLGQGSGYTF,TGTGCCAGCAGTTTGGGGCAGGGTAGCGGCTACACCTTC
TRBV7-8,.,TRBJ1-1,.,CASSPDRVREAFF,TGTGCCAGCAGCCCGGACAGAGTCCGTGAAGCTTTCTTT
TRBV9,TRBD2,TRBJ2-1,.,CASSGLADNEQFF,TGTGCCAGCAGCGGCCTAGCGGACAATGAGCAGTTCTTC
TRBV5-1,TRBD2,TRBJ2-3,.,CASSLLSGRGTDTQYF,TGCGCCAGCAGCTTACTGAGCGGGAGGGGCACAGATACGCAGTATTTT
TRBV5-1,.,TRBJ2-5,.,CASSSRGGVGETQYF,TGCGCCAGCAGCTCCCGAGGGGGGGTTGGAGAGACCCAGTACTTC
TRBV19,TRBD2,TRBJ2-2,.,CASRLAANTGELFF,TGTGCCAGTAGGCTAGCGGCTAACACCGGGGAGCTGTTTTTT
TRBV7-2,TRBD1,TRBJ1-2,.,CASSSRQGRGSYGYTF,TGTGCCAGCAGCTCCCGACAGGGGCGTGGTAGCTATGGCTACACCTTC
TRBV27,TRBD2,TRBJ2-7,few,CASSAREGGEQYF,TGTGCCAGCAGTGCCCGGGAGGGCGGGGAGCAGTACTTC
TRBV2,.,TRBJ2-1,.,CASREQSNEQFF,TGTGCCAGCAGGGAGCAAAGTAACGAGCAGTTCTTC
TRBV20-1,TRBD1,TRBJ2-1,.,CSASRNPGQPNNEQFF,TGCAGTGCTAGTCGAAACCCGGGACAGCCGAACAATGAGCAGTTCTTC
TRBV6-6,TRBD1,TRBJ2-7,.,CASNSGGLPYEQYF,TGTGCCAGCAATTCAGGGGGTTTACCCTACGAGCAGTACTTC